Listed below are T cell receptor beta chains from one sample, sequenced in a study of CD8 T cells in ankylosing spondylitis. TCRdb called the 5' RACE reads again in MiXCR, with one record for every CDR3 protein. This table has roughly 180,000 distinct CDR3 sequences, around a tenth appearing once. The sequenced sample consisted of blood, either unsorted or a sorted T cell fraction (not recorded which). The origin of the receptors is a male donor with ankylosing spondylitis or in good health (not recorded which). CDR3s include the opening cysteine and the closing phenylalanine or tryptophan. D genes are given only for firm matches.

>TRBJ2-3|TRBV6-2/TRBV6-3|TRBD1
CASSLPGTGIGDTQYF
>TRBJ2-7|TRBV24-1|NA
CATSGSSYEQYF
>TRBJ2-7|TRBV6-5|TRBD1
CASSYSRKTGYEQYF
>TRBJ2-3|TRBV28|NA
CASSSPRGDVDTQYF
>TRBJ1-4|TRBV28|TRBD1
CASIDRVQEKLFF
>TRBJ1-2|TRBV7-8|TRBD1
CASSLAEDRGGGYTF
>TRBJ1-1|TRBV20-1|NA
CSARAGWGALNTEAFF
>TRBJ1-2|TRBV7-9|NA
CASSLVNSNYGYTF
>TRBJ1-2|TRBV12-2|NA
CASRLGCSYGYTF
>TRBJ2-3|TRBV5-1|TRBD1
CASSLARTGGMTDTQYF
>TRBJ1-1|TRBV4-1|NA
CASSQEGSGKNTEAFF
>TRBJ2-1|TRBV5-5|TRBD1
CASSFRTGTYNEQFF
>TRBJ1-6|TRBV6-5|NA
CASSYQGARDSPLHF
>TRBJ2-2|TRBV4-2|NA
CASSQDRPGSGAHGELFF
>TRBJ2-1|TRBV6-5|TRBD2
CASSYDPGLGNEQFF
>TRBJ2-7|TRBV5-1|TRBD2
CASSLGLAGNNEQYF
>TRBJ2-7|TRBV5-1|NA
CASSLARGGGYEQYF
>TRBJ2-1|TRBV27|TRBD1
CASSSDRASYNEQFF
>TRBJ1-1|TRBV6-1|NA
CASSESPYGNTEAFF
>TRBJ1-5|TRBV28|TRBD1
CASSQTGDYQPQHF
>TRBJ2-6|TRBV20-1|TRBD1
CSAIGQGFLSGANVLTF
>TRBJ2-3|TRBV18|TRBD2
CASSPGLAGLGTQYF
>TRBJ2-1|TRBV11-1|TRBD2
CASSLGGTSGEQFF
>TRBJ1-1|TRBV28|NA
CASSSLGGYTEAFF
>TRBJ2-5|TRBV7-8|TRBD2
CASSLELAGGKETQYF
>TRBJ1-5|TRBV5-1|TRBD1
CASSPGTGHNQPQHF
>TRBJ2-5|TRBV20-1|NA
CSAILGQETQYF
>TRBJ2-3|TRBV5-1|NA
CVSSLEGRASTDTQYF
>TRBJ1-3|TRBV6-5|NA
CASSYSGGSGNTIYF
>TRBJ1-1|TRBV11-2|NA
CASSFGGGDEAFF
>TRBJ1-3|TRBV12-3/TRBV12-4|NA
CASSPRRGSGNTIYF
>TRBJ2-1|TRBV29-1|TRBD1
CSVEGGVRDRSWNEQFF
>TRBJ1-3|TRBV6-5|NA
CASSYSGERSSGNTIYF
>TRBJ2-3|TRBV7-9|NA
CASSTTKTDGTDTQYF
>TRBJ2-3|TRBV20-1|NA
CSARDLVRTDTQYF
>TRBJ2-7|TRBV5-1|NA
CASSSSGTDAYEQYF
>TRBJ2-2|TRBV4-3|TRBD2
CASSQGAGGPVTGELFF